Following are 29 T cell receptor beta chains from one sample sequenced in a study of blood T cell repertoires in COVID-19. Assay: immunoSEQ multiplex PCR; the TCRdb copy retains only in-frame clones and omits some. Found here are more than 65,000 clones, around 84% of them singletons; the top ten hold over 7.5%. Sequences were obtained from peripheral blood. The receptors were gathered from a woman at least 80 years old with acute or convalescent COVID-19.

V usage is TRBV10-1 and J usage is TRBJ2-7; D perhaps matches TRBD1 (5 bases). V was pared by 6 bases and J by 5 bases, with 14 bases between. This CDR3 has 13 amino acids. Per germline, CDR1 WNHNN and CDR2 SYGVQD (reference sequence). The CDR3 region has the DNA TGCGCCAGCAGGGTTCAGGGAACCCACGAGCAGTACTTC. It yields the protein CASRVQGTHEQYF.

The chain is built from TRBV10-3 and TRBJ2-7; possibly TRBD2 for D (6 bases). The CDR3 length is 15 residues. The germline V and J ends were trimmed by 0 bases and 3 bases, with 12 bases remaining between them. Germline loops: CDR1 ENHRY, CDR2 SYGVKD. CDR3 protein: CAISESGDSGYEQYF. The CDR3 DNA sequence: TGTGCCATCAGTGAGTCTGGGGATAGCGGCTACGAGCAGTACTTC.

V is TRBV5-1 and J is TRBJ2-3, with no clear D. The CDR3 extends over 14 amino acids. Between the trimmed V and J ends, which lost 2 bases and 1 base, there was a span of 8 bases. Germline V gene sequence: CDR1 SGHRS, CDR2 YFSETQ. CDR3 sequence: CASSLALGTDTQYF. CDR3 bases: TGCGCCAGCAGCTTAGCTTTGGGCACAGATACGCAGTATTTT.

The rearrangement joins TRBV5-1 to TRBJ2-3; D is unresolved. This CDR3 contains 13 residues. Germline loops: CDR1 SGHRS, CDR2 YFSETQ. V lost 7 bases to trimming and J lost 4 bases, with 13 bases between them. The CDR3 spells CASLPAGADTQYF. The CDR3 DNA follows: TGCGCCAGCCTCCCAGCAGGTGCAGATACGCAGTATTTT.

The chain couples TRBV7-3 to TRBJ2-1; 10 bases align to TRBD1. V gave up 4 bases and J gave up 8 bases; unmatched junction bases: 5. The CDR3 is 14 residues long. Germline V gives CDR1 SGHTA, CDR2 FQGTGA. The CDR3 nucleotides read TGTGCCAGCAGCTCCGGACAGGGGGTCGATGAGCAGTTCTTC. Amino acids: CASSSGQGVDEQFF.

This clone was observed once. The CDR3 loop reads CASSQDEGRGFENQPQHF. CDR3 DNA: TGTGCCAGCAGCCAAGATGAAGGCAGGGGGTTCGAAAATCAGCCCCAGCATTTT. V gene TRBV3-1 (or the pseudogene TRBV3-2) combines with J gene TRBJ1-5; TRBD1 agrees at 7 bases. In germline, CDR1 is LGHDT, CDR2 YNNKEL (reference sequence). V trimming: 0 bases; J trimming: 4 bases; junction bases outside the gene matches: 12. This CDR3 region has 18 residues.

The chain couples TRBV4-2 to TRBJ1-2, with D perhaps TRBD1 (5 bases). This CDR3 comprises 15 residues. Germline CDR1 LGHNA, CDR2 YNFKEQ. The V and J ends lost 1 base and 1 base respectively, with 10 bases between them. The CDR3 coding sequence is TGTGCCAGCAGCCAAGCAAGGGGAAATAACTATGGCTACACCTTC. This translates into CASSQARGNNYGYTF.

The gene calls are TRBV5-1 and TRBJ1-5; 9 nucleotides line up with TRBD1. V was pared by 4 bases and J by 5 bases, with 7 bases of the junction left unmatched. This CDR3 is 15 amino acids long. Germline CDR1 SGHRS, CDR2 YFSETQ. The CDR3: CASSEGQGLDQPQHF. Written as DNA, the CDR3 is TGCGCCAGCAGCGAAGGACAGGGGTTAGATCAGCCCCAGCATTTT.

The J gene is TRBJ2-5, the V gene TRBV6-1; D not certain. The CDR3 loop spans 12 amino acids. Trimming cost V 0 bases and J 5 bases, with 4 bases left between them. The germline gives CDR1 MNHNS, CDR2 SASEGT. The CDR3 DNA reads as TGTGCCAGCAGTGAAGCAGCGGAGACCCAGTACTTC. This codes for CASSEAAETQYF.

This clone was detected only once. The gene calls are TRBV30 and TRBJ1-6; TRBD1 is a possible D gene (5 bases). Trimming cost V 7 bases and J 6 bases, with 19 bases left between them. Per the germline V gene, CDR1 is GTSNPN and CDR2 is SVGIG (reference sequence). CDR3 length: 15 residues. The CDR3 DNA sequence: TGTGCCTCCCGGCAGGGTAGCGGTAGTAATTCACCCCTCCACTTT. Encoded protein: CASRQGSGSNSPLHF.

J is TRBJ2-7 and V is TRBV5-4; 10 bases agree with TRBD2. Trimming took 0 bases from V and 0 from J; bases not matched to a gene: 3. This CDR3 comprises 16 residues. From germline, CDR1 is SGHNT and CDR2 YYREEE (reference sequence). The CDR3 DNA follows: TGTGCCAGCAGCTTGGGTAGCGGGGGGCCCTCCTACGAGCAGTACTTC. Protein: CASSLGSGGPSYEQYF.

This clone was observed a single time. J is TRBJ1-1 and V is TRBV4-1, with D tentatively TRBD1 (6 bases). V lost 8 bases and J lost 4, with 17 bases in between. Germline V gene data show CDR1 as MGHRA and CDR2 as YSYEKL. The CDR3 is 14 amino acids. The CDR3: CASELQGFGTEAFF. The CDR3, as DNA: TGCGCCAGCGAGTTACAGGGATTTGGCACTGAAGCTTTCTTT.

The V call is TRBV30, the J call TRBJ1-2; D unresolved. The CDR3 loop spans 13 amino acids. The V gene lost 3 bases and the J gene lost 4 bases, with 12 bases spanning the gap. CDR1 and CDR2 from the germline V gene are GTSNPN and SVGIG (reference sequence). The CDR3 bases are TGTGCCTGGAGCTTAACAACCCGCTATGGCTACACCTTC. It encodes CAWSLTTRYGYTF.

The chain links TRBV14 to TRBJ2-1, with TRBD2 matching over 9 bases. Looked up from germline, CDR1 is SGHDN and CDR2 is FVKESK. V lost 1 base, J lost 2 bases, and 3 bases stayed unmatched. The CDR3 is made up of 16 amino acids. The CDR3 sequence is CASSQAWTSAYNEQFF. The CDR3 nucleotides read TGTGCCAGCAGCCAAGCCTGGACTAGCGCCTACAATGAGCAGTTCTTC.

This clone was found a few times. The chain recombines TRBV10-1 with TRBJ2-1; TRBD1 matches at 8 bases. Germline V gene sequence: CDR1 WNHNN, CDR2 SYGVQD (reference sequence). After removal of 1 base from V and 9 bases from J, the junction contained 2 bases not matched to a gene. The CDR3 sequence is 13 residues long. CDR3 sequence reads: CASSEYTGGEQFF. The CDR3 DNA sequence: TGCGCCAGCAGTGAGTATACAGGGGGTGAGCAGTTCTTC.

The chain carries TRBV6-5 and TRBJ2-3; D is possibly TRBD1 (5 bases). CDR3 size: 14 residues. Germline V gene sequence: CDR1 MNHEY, CDR2 SVGAGI. Trimming took 6 bases from V and 2 from J, leaving 12 bases between them. The CDR3 protein is CASSPPGLTDTQYF. The CDR3 DNA sequence: TGTGCCAGCAGCCCCCCAGGGCTCACAGATACGCAGTATTTT.

The chain combines TRBV6-6 with TRBJ1-3, with D perhaps matching TRBD1 (6 bases). Trimming took off 6 bases at V and 0 bases at J, with 6 bases between the two ends. Germline V gene data show CDR1 as MNHNY and CDR2 as SVGAGI (reference sequence). The CDR3 is made up of 13 amino acids. The CDR3 protein is CASRDSSGNTIYF. The CDR3 nucleotides are TGTGCCAGCAGGGACAGCTCTGGAAACACCATATATTTT.

The V and J genes are TRBV25-1 and TRBJ2-5; 10 nucleotides line up with TRBD2. V lost 2 bases to trimming and J lost 1 base; unmatched junction nucleotides: 4. This CDR3 region has 16 residues. The germline CDR1 and CDR2 sequences are MGHDK and SYGVNS. The chain's CDR3 is CASSEALAGAQETQYF. The CDR3 coding sequence is TGTGCCAGCAGTGAAGCCCTAGCGGGGGCCCAAGAGACCCAGTACTTC.

The chain recombines TRBV4-1 with TRBJ2-2; 9 bases line up with TRBD2. The germline CDR1 and CDR2 sequences are MGHRA and YSYEKL. V lost 1 base, J lost 2 bases, and 2 bases stayed unmatched. The CDR3 spans 16 residues. Here the CDR3 reads CASSQVAGANTGELFF. Here the CDR3 DNA reads TGCGCCAGCAGCCAAGTAGCGGGGGCCAACACCGGGGAGCTGTTTTTT.

The V call is TRBV3-1 (or the pseudogene TRBV3-2), the J call TRBJ1-2, with 9 bases matching TRBD1. The CDR3 has 16 residues. The V gene's germline CDR1 is LGHDT and CDR2 YNNKEL (reference sequence). J gave up 3 bases and V 2 bases, and 7 bases lay outside the gene matches. CDR3 DNA sequence: TGTGCCAGCAGCCAATGGCACCGGGACAGGGACTATGGCTACACCTTC. Translating gives CASSQWHRDRDYGYTF.

The chain joins TRBV4-1 to TRBJ1-5; 8 bases fit TRBD1. This CDR3 region has 15 residues. V gave up 1 base and J gave up 7 bases; unmatched junction bases: 6. Germline lookup yields CDR1 MGHRA and CDR2 YSYEKL. The CDR3 protein is CASSQAGGLRQPQHF. The DNA for the CDR3 is TGCGCCAGCAGCCAAGCAGGGGGCTTAAGGCAGCCCCAGCATTTT.

The rearrangement uses TRBV19 and TRBJ1-1; TRBD1 might be the D (6 bases). The CDR3 has 14 residues. With 5 bases removed from V and 4 bases from J, the gap between germline ends came to 14 bases. CDR1 LNHDA and CDR2 SQIVND come from the germline V gene (reference sequence). CDR3 DNA: TGTGCCAGTAGTGAACAGGGAAGGTTCACTGAAGCTTTCTTT. Protein: CASSEQGRFTEAFF.

The rearrangement uses TRBV19 and TRBJ1-1; 7 nucleotides line up with TRBD1. CDR1 LNHDA and CDR2 SQIVND come from the germline V gene (reference sequence). J gave up 4 bases and V 3 bases, and 17 bases lay outside the gene matches. The CDR3 is 18 residues long. As DNA, the CDR3 is TGTGCCAGTAGTATGTCTTCGACAGGGATTTTTCGGAGCACTGAAGCTTTCTTT. The encoded protein is CASSMSSTGIFRSTEAFF.

The J gene is TRBJ2-3, the V gene TRBV6-5; no reliable D call. The CDR3 contains 13 residues. V lost 4 bases, J lost 5 bases, and 10 bases lay in between. Germline V gene lookup returns CDR1 MNHEY and CDR2 SVGAGI. The CDR3 spells CASSSPEVDTQYF. CDR3 nucleotides: TGTGCCAGCAGTTCCCCCGAGGTAGATACGCAGTATTTT.

The table lists this clone with a count of one. The chain uses TRBV27 and TRBJ2-7, with TRBD1 matching over 10 bases. The V and J ends lost 5 bases and 4 bases, in that order; junction bases with no gene match: 8. Germline V gives CDR1 MNHEY, CDR2 SMNVEV (reference sequence). This CDR3 contains 15 residues. DNA for the CDR3: TGTGCCAGCAGTAAATCCCGGGACAGGGGTTACGAGCAGTACTTC. Protein: CASSKSRDRGYEQYF.

This clone was seen once. This chain uses TRBV19 with TRBJ2-2; 7 bases fit TRBD1. CDR3 length equals 15 residues. V lost 5 bases and J lost 0; bases outside the gene matches: 3. Germline V gene sequence: CDR1 LNHDA, CDR2 SQIVND (reference sequence). CDR3 DNA: TGTGCCAGTAGTCCCGACAGGGCGAACACCGGGGAGCTGTTTTTT. This sequence encodes CASSPDRANTGELFF.

The chain recombines TRBV5-6 with TRBJ1-2, with 8 nucleotides matching TRBD1. CDR1 SGHDT and CDR2 YYEEEE come from the germline V gene. V was pared by 3 bases and J by 1 base, with 2 bases of the junction left unmatched. CDR3 size: 14 residues. The CDR3 nucleotides are TGTGCCAGCAGCTGGGACAGGAATAACTATGGCTACACCTTC. Protein: CASSWDRNNYGYTF.

The chain links TRBV11-2 to TRBJ1-6, with D possibly being TRBD1 (6 bases). The CDR3 loop spans 15 amino acids. V was cut by 0 bases and J by 5 bases, with 8 bases left in between. From germline, CDR1 is SGHAT and CDR2 FQNNGV. The CDR3 coding sequence is TGTGCCAGCAGCTTAGATGAGGGGGATAATTCACCCCTCCACTTT. Amino acids: CASSLDEGDNSPLHF.

In this sample, this clone turned up a few times. The chain uses TRBV10-3 and TRBJ1-2, with D perhaps TRBD1 (5 bases). The CDR3 contains 13 residues. The germline V and J ends were trimmed by 2 bases and 2 bases, with 6 bases remaining between them. The V gene's germline CDR1 is ENHRY and CDR2 SYGVKD. Written as DNA, the CDR3 is TGTGCCATCAGTGAGACAGGCAACTATGGCTACACCTTC. Translation: CAISETGNYGYTF.